Here is one T cell receptor (beta chain) with its context. The antigen is unknown. This sample is part of a study of CD8+CD57+ T cells in acquired aplastic anemia. Study information: The sorted CD4+ and CD8+ cells yielded an average around 3.2 ug of DNA.

Study-wide results and caveats: Some 27 CD8+ CDR3 sequences were shared between patients and controls.

Patients who underwent sequencing had shown CD8+CD57+ cell expansion by flow cytometry. Patients uniformly had severe acquired aplastic anemia. Genomic DNA constituted the template upon which TCR beta VDJ and CDR3 profiling was performed. TCRdb itself ran the reads through MiXCR, one entry per CDR3 protein. This table has about 98,000 distinct CDR3 sequences, around 62% appearing once. The origin of this receptor is a human donor with aplastic anemia. The sample consisted of sorted CD4+, CD8+, or CD8+CD57+ T cells (not recorded which) from PBMCs.

CDR3 residues: CASSGVRGQTTNTEAFF. The CDR3 DNA reads TGTGCCAGCAGTGGGGTGAGGGGACAGACGACGAACACTGAAGCTTTCTTT. V usage is TRBV2 and J usage is TRBJ1-1, with 7 bases lining up with TRBD1. The length of the CDR3 is 17 residues. Germline CDR1 SNHLY, CDR2 FYNNEI. With 4 bases clipped from V and 1 base from J, the junction kept 12 bases outside the gene matches. The full variable domain, rest sourced from reference TRBV2 and TRBJ1-1, is EPEVTQTPSHQVTQMGQEVILRCVPISNHLYFYWYRQILGQKVEFLVSFYNNEISEKSEIFDDQFSVERPDGSNFTLKIRSTKLEDSAMYFCASSGVRGQTTNTEAFFGQGTRLTVV.